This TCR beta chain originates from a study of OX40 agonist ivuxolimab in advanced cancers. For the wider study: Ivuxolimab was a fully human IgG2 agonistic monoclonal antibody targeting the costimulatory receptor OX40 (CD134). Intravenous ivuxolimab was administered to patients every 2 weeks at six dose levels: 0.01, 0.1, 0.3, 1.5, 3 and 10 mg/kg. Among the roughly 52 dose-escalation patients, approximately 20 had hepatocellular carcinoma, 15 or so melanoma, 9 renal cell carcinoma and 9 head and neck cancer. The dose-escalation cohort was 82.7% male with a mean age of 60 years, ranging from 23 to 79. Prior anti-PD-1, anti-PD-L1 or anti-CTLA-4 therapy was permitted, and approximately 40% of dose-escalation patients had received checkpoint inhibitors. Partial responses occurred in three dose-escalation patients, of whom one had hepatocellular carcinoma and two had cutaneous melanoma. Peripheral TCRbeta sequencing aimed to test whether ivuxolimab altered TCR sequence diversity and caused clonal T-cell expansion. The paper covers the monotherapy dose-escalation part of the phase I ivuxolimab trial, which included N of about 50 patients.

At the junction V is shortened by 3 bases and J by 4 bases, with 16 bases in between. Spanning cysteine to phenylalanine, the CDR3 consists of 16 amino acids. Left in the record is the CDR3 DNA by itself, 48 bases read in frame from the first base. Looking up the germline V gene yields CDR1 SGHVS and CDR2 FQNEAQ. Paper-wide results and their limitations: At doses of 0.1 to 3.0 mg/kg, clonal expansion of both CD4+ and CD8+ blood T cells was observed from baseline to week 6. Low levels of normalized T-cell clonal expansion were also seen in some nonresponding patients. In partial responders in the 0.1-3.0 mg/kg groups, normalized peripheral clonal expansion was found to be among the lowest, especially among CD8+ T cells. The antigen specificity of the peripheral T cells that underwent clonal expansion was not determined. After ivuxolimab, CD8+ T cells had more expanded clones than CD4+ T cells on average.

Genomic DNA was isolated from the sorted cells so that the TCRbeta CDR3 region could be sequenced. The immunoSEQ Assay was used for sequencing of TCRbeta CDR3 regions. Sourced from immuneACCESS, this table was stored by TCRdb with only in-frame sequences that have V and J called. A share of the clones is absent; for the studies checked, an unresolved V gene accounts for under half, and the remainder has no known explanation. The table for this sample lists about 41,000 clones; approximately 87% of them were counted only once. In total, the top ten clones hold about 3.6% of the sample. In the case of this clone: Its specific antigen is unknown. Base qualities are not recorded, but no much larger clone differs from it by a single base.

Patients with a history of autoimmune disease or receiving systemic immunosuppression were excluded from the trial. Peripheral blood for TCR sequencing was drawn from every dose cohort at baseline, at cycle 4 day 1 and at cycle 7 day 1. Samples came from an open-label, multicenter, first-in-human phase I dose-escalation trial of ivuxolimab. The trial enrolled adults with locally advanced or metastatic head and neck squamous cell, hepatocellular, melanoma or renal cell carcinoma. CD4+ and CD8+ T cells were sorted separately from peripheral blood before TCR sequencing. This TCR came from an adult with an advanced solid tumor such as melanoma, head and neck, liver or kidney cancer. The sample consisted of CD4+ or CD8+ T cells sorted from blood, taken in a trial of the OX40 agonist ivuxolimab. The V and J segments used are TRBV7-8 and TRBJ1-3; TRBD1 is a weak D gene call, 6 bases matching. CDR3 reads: CASSFRSQGKGNTIYF. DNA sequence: TGTGCCAGCAGCTTTCGGAGCCAGGGGAAAGGAAACACCATATATTTT.